A single sample gave rise to the 22 T cell receptor beta chains below, sequenced in a study of shared clonotypes between healthy human individuals. The protocol was immunoSEQ multiplex PCR, while the TCRdb copy is restricted to in-frame clones and leaves out a portion. The sample has over a million clones, approximately 97% seen once. The sample comprised naive CD4+ T cells sorted from blood. The subset here: CD45RA+ positively selected. The receptors stem from a man younger than 45 in good health.

V gene TRBV5-1 combines with J gene TRBJ1-2, with 8 bases aligning to TRBD1. The V gene's germline CDR1 is SGHRS and CDR2 YFSETQ. J gave up 6 bases and V 5 bases, and 12 bases lay outside the gene matches. The CDR3 length is 15 residues. The CDR3 coding sequence is TGCGCCAGCAGTTCTGGGGACAGGAGGGTACATGGCTACACCTTC. Protein product: CASSSGDRRVHGYTF.

The sample holds one count of this clone. The chain combines TRBV6-4 with TRBJ2-2; no definite D call. Looked up from germline, CDR1 is MRHNA and CDR2 is SNTAGT. Trimming stripped 2 bases from V and 1 base from J, with 2 bases between. The CDR3 has 13 residues. CDR3 in amino acids: CASSDKNTGELFF. The CDR3 nucleotides read TGTGCCAGCAGTGACAAGAACACCGGGGAGCTGTTTTTT.

The chain carries TRBV11-2 and TRBJ2-5, with D hard to call. The germline CDR1 and CDR2 sequences are SGHAT and FQNNGV. The length of the CDR3 is 11 residues. V was trimmed by 6 bases and J by 0 bases, leaving 2 bases between them. The CDR3 DNA reads TGTGCCAGCAGTCACCAAGAGACCCAGTACTTC. This codes for CASSHQETQYF.

The rearrangement links TRBV4-1 to TRBJ2-1; a possible D gene is TRBD1 (5 bases). Germline V CDR1 and CDR2: MGHRA, YSYEKL. The CDR3 runs 16 residues. The V end lost 1 base, the J end lost 4 bases, and 14 bases lay between the germline ends. The CDR3 spells CASSQAPDSQYNEQFF. The CDR3 DNA sequence: TGCGCCAGCAGCCAAGCACCAGACAGCCAATACAATGAGCAGTTCTTC.

J is TRBJ1-1 and V is TRBV19, with D possibly TRBD1 on 5 matching bases. The germline V gene encodes CDR1 LNHDA and CDR2 SQIVND (reference sequence). The length of the CDR3 is 12 residues. The V end was cut by 0 bases, the J end by 11 bases, with 10 bases between. CDR3 protein: CASSIEPRVAFF. In DNA form, the CDR3 reads TGTGCCAGTAGTATAGAGCCCAGGGTGGCTTTCTTT.

CDR3: CASSYSDSPNTEAFF. The CDR3 region has the DNA TGTGCCAGCAGTTACTCTGACAGCCCGAACACTGAAGCTTTCTTT. This sequence joins TRBV6-5 and TRBJ1-1; possibly TRBD1 for D (5 bases). This CDR3 region has 15 residues. CDR1 and CDR2 from the germline V gene are MNHEY and SVGAGI. V lost 0 bases, J lost 1 base, and 9 bases lay in between.

The rearrangement joins TRBV27 to TRBJ2-1; 10 bases agree with TRBD2. The CDR3 runs 15 residues. From germline, CDR1 is MNHEY and CDR2 SMNVEV (reference sequence). The J segment lost 4 bases and the V segment lost 4 bases, leaving 4 bases of the junction unmatched. The CDR3 DNA reads as TGTGCCAGCAGTTCCAGCGGGAGGGATTACAATGAGCAGTTCTTC. It yields the protein CASSSSGRDYNEQFF.

CDR3 nucleotides: TGTGCCAGCAGCCCCGGGACAGCCCAAGAGACCCAGTACTTC. It codes for CASSPGTAQETQYF. The genes are TRBV11-2 and TRBJ2-5, with 7 bases fitting TRBD1. CDR3 length equals 14 residues. J was trimmed by 1 base and V by 5 bases; bases with no gene match: 4. Germline V gene sequence: CDR1 SGHAT, CDR2 FQNNGV.

V gene TRBV11-2 combines with J gene TRBJ2-1, with D perhaps matching TRBD2 (6 bases). The CDR3 has 14 residues. V was clipped by 5 bases and J by 5 bases, with 13 bases between them. Germline CDR1 SGHAT, CDR2 FQNNGV. CDR3 sequence reads: CASSIRDFNNEQFF. The DNA of the CDR3 is TGTGCCAGCAGCATCCGGGACTTTAACAATGAGCAGTTCTTC.

The chain links TRBV25-1 to TRBJ2-3, with TRBD2 as a possible D gene (5 bases). The CDR3 loop spans 15 amino acids. V dropped 1 base and J dropped 2 bases, with 10 bases sitting between them. Germline V CDR1 and CDR2: MGHDK, SYGVNS. The CDR3 is CASSESGRFTDTQYF. CDR3 DNA sequence: TGTGCCAGCAGTGAATCGGGGAGATTCACAGATACGCAGTATTTT.

The chain couples TRBV15 to TRBJ2-3; TRBD2 agrees at 7 bases. Germline V gives CDR1 LNHNV, CDR2 YYDKDF (reference sequence). The trim removed 1 base at V and 4 bases at J, leaving 5 bases unmatched. The CDR3 consists of 15 residues. The CDR3 region has the DNA TGTGCCACCAGCAGAGGAGGCGGGAGCGCAGATACGCAGTATTTT. The encoded protein is CATSRGGGSADTQYF.

This chain uses TRBV11-2 with TRBJ2-7; TRBD1 matches at 10 bases. The germline V gene has CDR1 SGHAT and CDR2 FQNNGV. The CDR3 is 16 amino acids. Trimming removed 5 bases from V and 6 bases from J; junction bases left unmatched: 13. For the CDR3, the DNA is TGTGCCAGCAGCAACCCGGGACAGGGGTACTACGCCGAGCAGTACTTC. It specifies CASSNPGQGYYAEQYF. The full variable domain, rest sourced from reference TRBV11-2 and TRBJ2-7, is EAGVAQSPRYKIIEKRQSVAFWCNPISGHATLYWYQQILGQGPKLLIQFQNNGVVDDSQLPKDRFSAERLKGVDSTLKIQPAKLEDSAVYLCASSNPGQGYYAEQYFGPGTRLTVT.

This clone was counted a single time. The CDR3 coding sequence is TGTGCCAGCAGCTCCTCTAACAGGAATCAGCCCCAGCATTTT. This translates into CASSSSNRNQPQHF. V gene TRBV5-8 combines with J gene TRBJ1-5; possible D gene TRBD1, 5 bases. Trimming left V 3 bases short and J 4 bases short, with 11 bases between. CDR1 is SGHTS, CDR2 YDEGEE, per germline. The CDR3 runs 14 residues.

The J gene is TRBJ2-2, the V gene TRBV9, with 7 bases identical to TRBD1. In germline, CDR1 is SGDLS, CDR2 YYNGEE. With V trimmed by 4 bases and J by 4 bases, 7 bases remained unmatched. The CDR3 totals 15 residues. The CDR3 loop reads CASSPQGWSTGELFF. DNA for the CDR3: TGTGCCAGCAGCCCACAGGGGTGGAGCACCGGGGAGCTGTTTTTT.

The chain carries TRBV29-1 and TRBJ2-1; 12 bases line up with TRBD2. Germline-derived CDR1 and CDR2 are SQVTM and ANQGSEA. This CDR3 is built from 17 residues. Trimming at V came to 0 bases and at J to 2 bases, leaving 5 bases not matched to a gene. This CDR3 is CSVEDSTSGRTYNEQFF. The CDR3 nucleotides read TGCAGCGTTGAAGATTCAACTAGCGGGAGGACCTACAATGAGCAGTTCTTC.

The CDR3 bases are TGTGCCATCAGTAGGGAGGACTATGGCTACACCTTC. This sequence encodes CAISREDYGYTF. This chain uses TRBV10-3 with TRBJ1-2; D is ambiguous. The germline V and J ends were trimmed by 5 bases and 3 bases, with 7 bases remaining between them. Germline CDR1 is ENHRY and CDR2 is SYGVKD. CDR3 length: 12 amino acids.

The V call is TRBV10-3, the J call TRBJ2-3, with TRBD2 identical over 14 bases. CDR1 is ENHRY, CDR2 SYGVKD, per germline. This CDR3 is 17 amino acids long. Germline trimming cut 3 bases from V and 1 base from J; bases unmatched to any gene: 3. Here the CDR3 reads CAISEGTSGRGTDTQYF. In DNA form, the CDR3 reads TGTGCCATCAGTGAAGGGACTAGCGGGAGAGGCACAGATACGCAGTATTTT.

V gene TRBV7-8 combines with J gene TRBJ2-3; D call uncertain. Trimming pared 1 base from V and 3 bases from J, leaving 11 bases between. The germline CDR1 and CDR2 sequences are SGHVS and FQNEAQ. The CDR3 totals 15 residues. The CDR3 DNA reads as TGTGCCAGCAGCTTAGTCCCCGGACCGACAGATACGCAGTATTTT. This codes for CASSLVPGPTDTQYF.

The chain links TRBV7-9 to TRBJ2-2, with D perhaps given as TRBD1 or TRBD2 (5 bases each). This CDR3 comprises 15 residues. CDR1 and CDR2 from the germline V gene are SEHNR and FQNEAQ (reference sequence). The V end was cut by 4 bases, the J end by 0 bases, with 9 bases between. CDR3 sequence reads: CASSSRGANTGELFF. The CDR3 DNA reads TGTGCCAGCAGCTCCCGGGGCGCGAACACCGGGGAGCTGTTTTTT.

This chain links TRBV5-1 with TRBJ2-7; tentatively, D is TRBD1 (6 bases). Germline V lookup: CDR1 SGHRS, CDR2 YFSETQ. The CDR3 has 15 residues. Trimming took off 4 bases at V and 3 bases at J, with 17 bases between the two ends. CDR3 region: CASSKDSNYYYEQYF. DNA for the CDR3: TGCGCCAGCAGCAAGGACAGCAACTATTACTACGAGCAGTACTTC.

In nucleotides, the CDR3 is TGTGCCACCAGCAGAGGGGGAACAGGGTCTGAGACCCAGTACTTC. This codes for CATSRGGTGSETQYF. The V call is TRBV15, the J call TRBJ2-5; possibly TRBD1 for D (6 bases). Germline V gene data show CDR1 as LNHNV and CDR2 as YYDKDF (reference sequence). Trimming removed 1 base from V and 5 bases from J, with 14 bases in between. The CDR3 loop spans 15 amino acids.

The chain recombines TRBV6-1 with TRBJ1-1, with 8 nucleotides matching TRBD1. CDR1 is MNHNS, CDR2 SASEGT, per germline. CDR3 length: 14 amino acids. With V trimmed by 4 bases and J by 4 bases, 5 bases remained unmatched. CDR3 bases: TGTGCCAGCAGTGCCCCGGACAGGGCCACTGAAGCTTTCTTT. Its translation: CASSAPDRATEAFF.